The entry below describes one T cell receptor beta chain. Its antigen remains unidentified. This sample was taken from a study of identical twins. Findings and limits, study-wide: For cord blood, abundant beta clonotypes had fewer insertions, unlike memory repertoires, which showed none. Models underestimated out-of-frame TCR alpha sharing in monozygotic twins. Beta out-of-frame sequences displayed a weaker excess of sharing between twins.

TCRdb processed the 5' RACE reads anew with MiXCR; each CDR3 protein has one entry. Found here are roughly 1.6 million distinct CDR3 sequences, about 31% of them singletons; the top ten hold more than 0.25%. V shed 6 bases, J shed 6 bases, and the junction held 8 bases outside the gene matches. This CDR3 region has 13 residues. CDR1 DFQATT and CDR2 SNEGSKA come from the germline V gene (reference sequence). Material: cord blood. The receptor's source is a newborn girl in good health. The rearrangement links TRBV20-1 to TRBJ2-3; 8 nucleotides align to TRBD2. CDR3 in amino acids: CSAQKREMDTQYF. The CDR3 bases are TGCAGTGCCCAAAAGCGGGAGATGGATACGCAGTATTTT.